This paragraph covers one TCR beta chain sequence. The data were obtained in a study of blood T cell repertoires in COVID-19. This CDR3 has 12 amino acids. Germline values: CDR1 LNHDA, CDR2 SQIVND (reference sequence). The V end was cut by 6 bases, the J end by 7 bases, with 10 bases between. Libraries were prepared by immunoSEQ multiplex PCR; TCRdb keeps only in-frame clonotypes and omits some of them. Seen here are hundreds of thousands of clones, roughly 86% observed once, and the top ten hold 0.75% to 1%. Each recovered donor of Cohort 3 presented with two negative PCRs, clearance, or symptom resolution.

This clonotype was obtained from a woman aged 25 to 39 who had recovered from COVID-19. V is TRBV19 and J is TRBJ1-5; D is perhaps TRBD1 (6 bases). Sequencing used PBMCs or T cells enriched from blood (not recorded which). CDR3 sequence reads: CASRAQGQPQHF. The CDR3 DNA is TGTGCCAGTAGGGCACAGGGACAGCCCCAGCATTTT.